The present T cell receptor (beta chain) was sequenced within a study of cytomegalovirus exposure and HLA in healthy donors. A single count supports this clone. Its cognate antigen is unknown. Study results and caveats: In a later analysis, at a false discovery rate of 0.05, 15,000 to 20,000 TCR beta sequences matched HLA alleles. In an earlier analysis, most TCR beta V segments were productive about 87% or about 30% of the time. Upon later analysis, HLA-associated TCR beta chains proved more clonally expanded than other, equally common chains.

Vbeta (60) and Jbeta (13) primers were used in the PCR. Clones were read by immunoSEQ multiplex PCR, and TCRdb kept only the in-frame ones, dropping some. This sample yields roughly 250,000 clones, of which roughly 80% are seen a single time; about 0.29% belongs to the top ten. The CDR3 has 17 amino acids. CDR1 and CDR2 (germline): SGHAT, FQNNGV. Trimming removed 0 bases at V and 0 bases at J, with 12 bases between. The sample comprised PBMCs. The chain employs TRBV11-2 and TRBJ1-3; weak D call: TRBD1 (6 bases). This receptor was obtained from a girl aged 2 to 9 in good health and CMV-seronegative. The CDR3 DNA reads TGTGCCAGCAGCTTAGAGGGAGGGGGTGACTCTGGAAACACCATATATTTT. Translating it yields CASSLEGGGDSGNTIYF.